The present T cell receptor beta chain was sequenced within a study of Ad26.COV2.S vaccination and SARS-CoV-2 variants. Background on the study: Ad26.COV2.S given intramuscularly, once or twice 56 days apart. Overall study findings and caveats: TCR breadth and depth estimates may have understated total T cell responses. Once vaccination had occurred, spike-specific CD8+ and CD4+ T cell responses reportedly showed substantial breadth. Among vaccine recipients, spike-specific TCR breadth exceeded that of placebo recipients.

Treatment defined: 15 to 20 received Ad26.COV2.S at low or high dose, single or two shots; several received placebo; per-sample allocation not given. Collection of samples fell on day 63 after the first vaccine or placebo injection. This CDR3 contains 15 residues. Trimming shortened V by 0 bases and J by 6 bases, and 14 bases separated the two germline ends. CDR1 and CDR2 (germline): MNHEY, SMNVEV (reference sequence). Only one count was recorded for this clone. Its cognate antigen is unknown. The method was immunoSEQ multiplex PCR; TCRdb's version includes in-frame clones alone and lacks a portion of them. The table shows about 680,000 clones, with more than 80% occurring only once.

This clonotype originated in a person aged 18 to 59 who received the Ad26.COV2.S COVID-19 vaccine or a placebo. V gene TRBV27 combines with J gene TRBJ2-5; a possible D gene is TRBD2 (6 bases). Sequenced material: peripheral blood, taken in a trial of Ad26.COV2.S vaccine versus placebo. This CDR3 reads CASSLSRGSGKTQYF. Here the CDR3 DNA reads TGTGCCAGCAGTTTATCTCGGGGGTCTGGAAAGACCCAGTACTTC.